This T cell receptor beta chain was captured by sequencing in a study of T-cell memory formation after mild COVID-19. This CDR3 has 15 residues. Trimming stripped 2 bases from V and 5 bases from J, with 14 bases between. Germline values: CDR1 SGDLS, CDR2 YYNGEE. The TCR alpha and TCR beta cDNA libraries, bearing sample barcodes and UMIs, were generated by 5'RACE using constant-segment primers. Each CDR3 protein is one row after TCRdb ran MiXCR on the 5' RACE reads. The table includes over 45,000 distinct CDR3 sequences, 25% to 35% detected once. The sequencing sample was made of PBMCs or a T cell subset sorted from them (not recorded which). This chain uses TRBV9 with TRBJ2-1, with D hard to call. This TCR was recovered from a man aged 18 to 30 who had mild COVID-19 (a few samples of this study predate the infection). Cell type and time point are not known. The CDR3 DNA follows: TGTGCCAGCAGCGTGAACCTACTCGACCACAATGAGCAGTTCTTC. Protein: CASSVNLLDHNEQFF. Variable domain in full (rest from reference TRBV9 and TRBJ2-1): DSGVTQTPKHLITATGQRVTLRCSPRSGDLSVYWYQQSLDQGLQFLIQYYNGEERAKGNILERFSAQQFPDLHSELNLSSLELGDSALYFCASSVNLLDHNEQFFGPGTRLTVL.